The clone carrying this TCR beta chain was recorded a few times. These data originate in a study of blood T cells in healthy people across ages. Trimming cost V 6 bases and J 0 bases, with 12 bases left between them. CDR1 is MNHEY and CDR2 is SVGEGT in the germline V gene. The CDR3 consists of 14 residues. Combining a sample-barcoded 5' primer with a J-beta primer mix, a second PCR ran for roughly 7 to 12 cycles. TCRdb re-called the 5' RACE reads with MiXCR, one entry per CDR3 protein. The sample shows more than 1.4 million distinct CDR3 sequences, about 40% of them seen only once. This clonotype originated in a woman aged 18-29 years in good health. The V call is TRBV6-2 or TRBV6-3, the J call TRBJ2-7; D may be TRBD2 (6 bases). The sequenced material came from blood. CDR3 sequence reads: CASSPGLNSYEQYF. The CDR3, as DNA: TGTGCCAGCAGCCCAGGACTAAACTCCTACGAGCAGTACTTC.